This T cell receptor beta chain was identified during a study of T cell responses to AZD1222 COVID-19 vaccine. Study-wide results and caveats: Spike-specific TCRs gained breadth and depth after people received two AZD1222 doses. With dominance at 160-218 and 743-854, vaccine-associated CD4 TCRs spanned spike.

Germline V gene data show CDR1 as LNHDA and CDR2 as SQIVND (reference sequence). V shed 7 bases and J shed 4 bases, with 8 bases lying between them. CDR3 length: 11 residues. This clone was found once. What it recognizes is unknown. Profiled with immunoSEQ multiplex PCR; TCRdb holds only in-frame clones, not every one. The sample lists 85,000 to 120,000 clones; approximately 81% were seen once. The chain uses TRBV19 and TRBJ2-7; TRBD1 might be the D (5 bases). Sequences were derived from peripheral blood, sampled on day 0 of AZD1222 vaccination. This TCR derives from an adult in good health. CDR3 DNA: TGTGCCAGTAAGGGGAATTACGAGCAGTACTTC. This encodes CASKGNYEQYF.